This T cell receptor beta chain was retrieved from a study of T cells in Graves' hyperthyroidism and ophthalmopathy. Points from the study as a whole: Most clonotypes expanded in the thyroid (above 0.001) were also present in blood.

V trimming: 7 bases; J trimming: 4 bases; junction bases outside the gene matches: 3. Germline V gives CDR1 MNHNS, CDR2 SASEGT. There are 13 residues in the CDR3. This clonotype turned up a few times. Its target is unknown. Amplification of TCR beta CDR3 regions was performed using RNA transcripts as template. Using the HTBI primer set, a first-round RT-PCR was run on the TCR CDR3. TCRdb used MiXCR to reprocess the multiplex PCR reads, holding one entry per CDR3 protein. Of roughly 150,000 distinct CDR3 sequences listed, over 8% are singletons. The receptor was derived from a woman between 18 and 29 years old with Graves' hyperthyroidism that later progressed to Graves' ophthalmopathy. The sequencing input was blood. This chain links TRBV6-1 with TRBJ2-1; TRBD2 matches 8 bases. CDR3 residues: CASITSGYNEQFF. The CDR3 DNA follows: TGTGCCAGCATTACTAGCGGTTACAATGAGCAGTTCTTC.